This is a list of T cell receptor beta chains from one sample in a study of blood T cells in healthy people across ages. Via MiXCR, TCRdb re-called the 5' RACE reads, giving one row per CDR3 protein. The data hold roughly 700,000 distinct CDR3 sequences, with approximately 31% observed a single time. The sample was blood. Source of these receptors: an elderly woman in good health. Each CDR3 is given with its conserved first and last residue. A D gene is named only where the DNA matches it firmly. For some rows the clone size is stated as once, few or many, or as a class when expanded; others skip it.

clone size: many; CDR3 length: 15; J gene: TRBJ2-3; V gene: TRBV28; D gene: TRBD2; CDR3 DNA: TGTGCCAGCAGGGGGACTAGCGTTAGCACAGATACGCAGTATTTT; CDR3 protein: CASRGTSVSTDTQYF
clone size: many; CDR3 length: 13; J gene: TRBJ1-2; V gene: TRBV29-1; D gene: TRBD1; CDR3 DNA: TGCAGCTCGGGACAGGGGGCGAACTATGGCTACACCTTC; CDR3 protein: CSSGQGANYGYTF
clone size: -; CDR3 length: 15; J gene: TRBJ1-5; V gene: TRBV7-2; D gene: -; CDR3 DNA: TGTGCCAGCAGCTTATTAAGTTATAGCAATCAGCCCCAGCATTTT; CDR3 protein: CASSLLSYSNQPQHF
clone size: once; CDR3 length: 13; J gene: TRBJ2-3; V gene: TRBV11-2; D gene: -; CDR3 DNA: TGTGCCAGCAGCCCACCACACACAGATACGCAGTATTTT; CDR3 protein: CASSPPHTDTQYF
clone size: -; CDR3 length: 16; J gene: TRBJ2-1; V gene: TRBV29-1; D gene: TRBD2; CDR3 DNA: TGCAGCGTTGTAGGCCTAGCGGGAGGGACGAACAATGAGCAGTTCTTC; CDR3 protein: CSVVGLAGGTNNEQFF
clone size: many; CDR3 length: 13; J gene: TRBJ2-5; V gene: TRBV29-1; D gene: -; CDR3 DNA: TGCAGCGTTGTTAGTGGGGCTGGTGAGACCCAGTACTTC; CDR3 protein: CSVVSGAGETQYF
clone size: many; CDR3 length: 10; J gene: TRBJ1-2; V gene: TRBV20-1; D gene: -; CDR3 DNA: TGCAGTGCTTACAGCTATGGCTACACCTTC; CDR3 protein: CSAYSYGYTF
clone size: few; CDR3 length: 15; J gene: TRBJ1-1; V gene: TRBV30; D gene: TRBD1; CDR3 DNA: TGTGCCTGGACTGATCAGGGGGGTAGGAACACTGAAGCTTTCTTT; CDR3 protein: CAWTDQGGRNTEAFF
clone size: many; CDR3 length: 12; J gene: TRBJ1-1; V gene: TRBV4-1; D gene: -; CDR3 DNA: TGCGCCAGCAGCCAGGTACCCGGGGGAGCTTTCTTT; CDR3 protein: CASSQVPGGAFF
clone size: once; CDR3 length: 12; J gene: TRBJ2-7; V gene: TRBV18; D gene: -; CDR3 DNA: TGTGCCAGCTCACCCGTTACCTACGAGCAGTACTTC; CDR3 protein: CASSPVTYEQYF
clone size: -; CDR3 length: 14; J gene: TRBJ2-3; V gene: TRBV2; D gene: -; CDR3 DNA: TGTGCCAGCACCTGGGAAGGGAACACAGATACGCAGTATTTT; CDR3 protein: CASTWEGNTDTQYF
clone size: -; CDR3 length: 16; J gene: TRBJ2-3; V gene: TRBV6-2/TRBV6-3; D gene: -; CDR3 DNA: TGTGCCAGCAGTTATGTGGCGGAGGCCGTCACAGATACGCAGTATTTT; CDR3 protein: CASSYVAEAVTDTQYF
clone size: -; CDR3 length: 22; J gene: TRBJ1-6; V gene: TRBV21-1; D gene: -; CDR3 DNA: TGTGCCAGCAGCAAAGCTCCCCAACCGACAGGGGGTGAGGGTTCCTATAATTCACCCCTCCACTTT; CDR3 protein: CASSKAPQPTGGEGSYNSPLHF
clone size: -; CDR3 length: 15; J gene: TRBJ1-1; V gene: TRBV28; D gene: -; CDR3 DNA: TGTGCCAGCAGTGCCATCGGAGAGACGAACACTGAAGCTTTCTTT; CDR3 protein: CASSAIGETNTEAFF
clone size: many; CDR3 length: 15; J gene: TRBJ2-7; V gene: TRBV19; D gene: TRBD1; CDR3 DNA: TGTGCCAGTAGTATAGATGGGACAGGGCTCTACGAGCAGTACTTC; CDR3 protein: CASSIDGTGLYEQYF
clone size: many; CDR3 length: 15; J gene: TRBJ2-1; V gene: TRBV28; D gene: TRBD1; CDR3 DNA: TGTGCCACGTGGACCGGGACAGGGGTCTACAATGAGCAGTTCTTC; CDR3 protein: CATWTGTGVYNEQFF
clone size: -; CDR3 length: 14; J gene: TRBJ2-2; V gene: TRBV5-1; D gene: -; CDR3 DNA: TGCGCCAGCAGCTTGGGGGGCACAAGCAGGGAGCTGTTTTTT; CDR3 protein: CASSLGGTSRELFF
clone size: -; CDR3 length: 12; J gene: TRBJ2-7; V gene: TRBV5-1; D gene: -; CDR3 DNA: TGCGCCAGCATCTTGGGGGACGGGGAGCAGTACTTC; CDR3 protein: CASILGDGEQYF
clone size: many; CDR3 length: 13; J gene: TRBJ1-2; V gene: TRBV19; D gene: -; CDR3 DNA: TGTGCCAGTAGTATAAGAGGCAGCTATGGCTACACCTTC; CDR3 protein: CASSIRGSYGYTF
clone size: -; CDR3 length: 14; J gene: TRBJ1-4; V gene: TRBV20-1; D gene: -; CDR3 DNA: TGCAGTGCTAGAGATCGTAGTAGCAGTTCTAAACTGTTTTTT; CDR3 protein: CSARDRSSSSKLFF
clone size: -; CDR3 length: 13; J gene: TRBJ2-2; V gene: TRBV5-1; D gene: -; CDR3 DNA: TGCGCCAGCAGCCTGGACAGAAATGCTGAGCTGTTTTTT; CDR3 protein: CASSLDRNAELFF
clone size: few; CDR3 length: 18; J gene: TRBJ2-2; V gene: TRBV7-2; D gene: -; CDR3 DNA: TGTGCCAGCAGCTTACGTACTGGGGCATACGCGAACACCGGGGAGCTGTTTTTT; CDR3 protein: CASSLRTGAYANTGELFF
clone size: many; CDR3 length: 15; J gene: TRBJ1-1; V gene: TRBV15; D gene: TRBD1; CDR3 DNA: TGTGCCACCAGCAGAGCGACAGGGTCGAACACTGAAGCTTTCTTT; CDR3 protein: CATSRATGSNTEAFF
clone size: -; CDR3 length: 12; J gene: TRBJ1-2; V gene: TRBV29-1; D gene: -; CDR3 DNA: TGCAGCGTTGAATCCGGGGTCTATGGCTACACCTTC; CDR3 protein: CSVESGVYGYTF
clone size: -; CDR3 length: 15; J gene: TRBJ1-2; V gene: TRBV10-3; D gene: TRBD1; CDR3 DNA: TGTGCCATCAGCCCGGGACAGGGGGCTTCGGATGGCTACACCTTC; CDR3 protein: CAISPGQGASDGYTF
clone size: -; CDR3 length: 14; J gene: TRBJ2-5; V gene: TRBV20-1; D gene: -; CDR3 DNA: TGCAGTGCTGGACGAGGGCTAGCCAACAATGAGCAGTACTTC; CDR3 protein: CSAGRGLANNEQYF
clone size: -; CDR3 length: 14; J gene: TRBJ1-1; V gene: TRBV4-3; D gene: -; CDR3 DNA: TGCGCCAGCAGCCCAAGCCACCTGAACACTGAAGCTTTCTTT; CDR3 protein: CASSPSHLNTEAFF
clone size: many; CDR3 length: 12; J gene: TRBJ1-1; V gene: TRBV6-1; D gene: -; CDR3 DNA: TGTGCCAGCAGATACAGGGTCTCTGAAGCTTTCTTT; CDR3 protein: CASRYRVSEAFF
clone size: -; CDR3 length: 15; J gene: TRBJ2-7; V gene: TRBV29-1; D gene: TRBD1; CDR3 DNA: TGCAGCGTAAACACCGGGACAGGGGACTCCTACGAGCAGTACTTC; CDR3 protein: CSVNTGTGDSYEQYF
clone size: once; CDR3 length: 13; J gene: TRBJ2-7; V gene: TRBV5-1; D gene: -; CDR3 DNA: TGCGCCGGCAGTTTGGCGCGCACCTACGAGCAGTACTTC; CDR3 protein: CAGSLARTYEQYF
clone size: many; CDR3 length: 15; J gene: TRBJ1-1; V gene: TRBV4-2; D gene: -; CDR3 DNA: TGTGCCAGCAGCCAAGAGGGGCCCGGGACCCGAAGGGCTTTCTTT; CDR3 protein: CASSQEGPGTRRAFF
clone size: -; CDR3 length: 11; J gene: TRBJ2-1; V gene: TRBV24-1; D gene: -; CDR3 DNA: TGTGCCACCAGTGATCGTGTCGGGCAGTTCTTC; CDR3 protein: CATSDRVGQFF